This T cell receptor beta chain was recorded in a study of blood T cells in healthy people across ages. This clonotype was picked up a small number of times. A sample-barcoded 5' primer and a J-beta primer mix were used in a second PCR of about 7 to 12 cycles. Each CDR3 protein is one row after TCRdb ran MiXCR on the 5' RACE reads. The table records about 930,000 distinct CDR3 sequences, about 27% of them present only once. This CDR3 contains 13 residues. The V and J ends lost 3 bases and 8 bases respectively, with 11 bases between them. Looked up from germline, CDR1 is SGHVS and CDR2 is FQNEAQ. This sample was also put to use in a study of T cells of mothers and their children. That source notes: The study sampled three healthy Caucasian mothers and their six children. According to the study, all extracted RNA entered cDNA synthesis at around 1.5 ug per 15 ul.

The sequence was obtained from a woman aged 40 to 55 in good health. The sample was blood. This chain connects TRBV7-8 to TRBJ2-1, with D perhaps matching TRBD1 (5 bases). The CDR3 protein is CASSFLRVDEQFF. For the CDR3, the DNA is TGTGCCAGCAGCTTCCTCAGGGTTGATGAGCAGTTCTTC.